These T cell receptor beta chains were read from a single sample in a study of blood T cell repertoires in COVID-19. TCRdb keeps only in-frame clones here, not all; method: immunoSEQ multiplex PCR. The sample contains around 82,000 clones, less than 90% of which appear only once. Sequencing was performed on peripheral blood. The receptors come from a man at least 80 years old with COVID-19, enrolled during active disease. The CDR3 runs from the conserved cysteine through the conserved F or W. The order of the fields is J gene, D gene, clone size, CDR3 length, V gene, CDR3 protein, CDR3 DNA. A D gene is named only where the DNA matches it firmly. A row's size may be missing; if present it is once, few, many or a size class.

TRBJ1-3,-,once,15,TRBV3-1/TRBV3-2,CASSHQDRTGNTIYF,TGTGCCAGCAGCCACCAAGACAGGACTGGAAACACCATATATTTT
TRBJ1-5,-,-,12,TRBV6-5,CASSRANQPQHF,TGTGCCAGCAGCAGGGCGAATCAGCCCCAGCATTTT
TRBJ2-5,TRBD2,-,16,TRBV5-1,CASSRTSGGGGETQYF,TGCGCCAGCAGCCGGACTAGCGGGGGCGGTGGGGAGACCCAGTACTTC
TRBJ2-7,TRBD1,-,16,TRBV11-2,CASTILGQDRSDEQYF,TGTGCCAGCACGATACTCGGACAGGACCGCTCGGACGAGCAGTACTTC
TRBJ2-3,TRBD2,-,15,TRBV10-1,CASSGSGGNKDTQYF,TGCGCCAGCAGCGGTAGCGGGGGGAACAAGGATACGCAGTATTTT
TRBJ1-2,TRBD1,-,16,TRBV7-2,CASSSAPGQGDYGYTF,TGTGCCAGCAGCTCGGCCCCGGGACAGGGGGACTATGGCTACACCTTC
TRBJ2-3,-,-,15,TRBV24-1,CATSVRVSGTDTQYF,TGTGCCACCAGTGTACGCGTCTCGGGCACAGATACGCAGTATTTT
TRBJ2-5,-,-,17,TRBV24-1,CATSDPGTLSLQETQYF,TGTGCCACCAGTGACCCTGGGACTTTATCACTCCAAGAGACCCAGTACTTC
TRBJ2-7,-,-,12,TRBV7-8,CASSLVGYEQYF,TGTGCCAGCAGCTTAGTCGGCTACGAGCAGTACTTC
TRBJ1-1,-,-,14,TRBV28,CALRGGTGNTEAFF,TGTGCCCTCCGTGGGGGGACTGGGAACACTGAAGCTTTCTTT
TRBJ2-3,TRBD2,once,14,TRBV3-1/TRBV3-2,CASRWAGEGDTQYF,TGTGCCTCCCGGTGGGCGGGGGAAGGAGATACGCAGTATTTT
TRBJ1-4,TRBD1,few,15,TRBV7-6,CASSLGQGIGEKLFF,TGTGCCAGCAGCCTAGGACAGGGGATAGGGGAAAAACTGTTTTTT
TRBJ1-2,-,-,15,TRBV29-1,CSVISMTDPNYGYTF,TGCAGCGTCATTAGCATGACAGACCCTAACTATGGCTACACCTTC
TRBJ2-3,TRBD2,-,22,TRBV2,CASRQTRGTSGGFHTSTDTQYF,TGTGCCAGCAGGCAAACCCGCGGGACTAGCGGGGGGTTCCACACTAGCACAGATACGCAGTATTTT
TRBJ2-1,TRBD1,-,16,TRBV5-6,CASSLSGTGHYNEQFF,TGTGCCAGCAGCTTATCCGGGACAGGACATTACAATGAGCAGTTCTTC
TRBJ1-5,TRBD1,once,13,TRBV15,CATSGQGDQPQHF,TGTGCCACCAGCGGGCAGGGGGATCAGCCCCAGCATTTT
TRBJ1-4,-,-,12,TRBV7-9,CASSSSNEKLFF,TGTGCCAGCAGCTCTTCGAATGAAAAACTGTTTTTT
TRBJ2-7,-,-,13,TRBV19,CASSVGLNYEQYF,TGTGCCAGTAGTGTTGGACTGAATTACGAGCAGTACTTC
TRBJ2-5,TRBD2,-,13,TRBV6-5,CASQRDYQETQYF,TGTGCCAGCCAGCGGGATTACCAAGAGACCCAGTACTTC
TRBJ1-2,-,once,13,TRBV28,CASEARGWEGYTF,TGTGCCAGCGAGGCAAGAGGCTGGGAGGGCTACACCTTC
TRBJ1-2,-,once,16,TRBV19,CASSMSWALSNYGYTF,TGTGCCAGTAGTATGAGTTGGGCCCTCTCCAACTATGGCTACACCTTC
TRBJ1-2,-,-,13,TRBV3-1/TRBV3-2,CASSSTGWIGYTF,TGTGCCAGCAGTTCCACAGGGTGGATTGGCTACACCTTC
TRBJ1-1,-,-,15,TRBV11-3,CASSLGRQGFTEAFF,TGTGCCAGCAGCTTAGGGAGGCAGGGGTTCACTGAAGCTTTCTTT
TRBJ2-1,TRBD1,once,15,TRBV5-1,CASSTGGLGYNEQFF,TGCGCCAGCAGTACAGGGGGCCTTGGCTACAATGAGCAGTTCTTC
TRBJ2-7,TRBD1,-,13,TRBV18,CASSPDRAYEQYF,TGTGCCAGCTCACCTGACAGGGCTTACGAGCAGTACTTC
TRBJ2-5,TRBD2,-,12,TRBV5-1,CASNLSGGPQYF,TGCGCCAGCAACCTTAGCGGGGGTCCCCAGTACTTC
TRBJ1-5,-,-,16,TRBV5-1,CASSLGSTGRGEPQHF,TGCGCCAGCAGCTTGGGAAGTACAGGGCGAGGTGAACCCCAGCATTTT
TRBJ2-5,-,-,14,TRBV7-9,CASSLATVTETQYF,TGTGCCAGCAGCTTAGCAACAGTCACCGAAACCCAGTACTTC
TRBJ2-2,TRBD2,once,15,TRBV5-4,CASSSSGGDTGELFF,TGTGCCAGCAGCTCTAGCGGGGGTGACACCGGGGAGCTGTTTTTT
TRBJ1-4,TRBD1,once,14,TRBV19,CASSTTGGGEKLFF,TGTGCCAGTAGTACGACAGGGGGAGGTGAAAAACTGTTTTTT
TRBJ1-3,-,-,20,TRBV28,CASSLGFMGRWQASGNTIYF,TGTGCCAGCAGTTTGGGGTTTATGGGGCGGTGGCAAGCCTCTGGAAACACCATATATTTT
TRBJ1-4,TRBD1,once,13,TRBV7-2,CASSSDRDEKLFF,TGTGCCAGCAGCTCTGACAGGGATGAAAAACTGTTTTTT
TRBJ2-1,-,-,13,TRBV18,CASSPPWRAAQFF,TGTGCCAGCTCACCTCCCTGGCGGGCGGCGCAGTTCTTC
TRBJ2-1,TRBD2,-,15,TRBV10-2,CASSVRSGGIYEQFF,TGCGCCAGCAGTGTACGTAGCGGGGGTATCTATGAGCAGTTCTTC
TRBJ1-6,TRBD1,-,14,TRBV7-9,CASRWGTDNSPLHF,TGTGCCAGCAGATGGGGGACAGATAATTCACCCCTCCACTTT
TRBJ1-6,-,-,14,TRBV3-1/TRBV3-2,CASSQGFLAGALHF,TGTGCCAGCAGCCAAGGTTTCCTCGCGGGAGCCCTCCACTTT
TRBJ1-2,-,few,13,TRBV5-1,CASSLTRSYGYTF,TGCGCCAGCAGCTTGACCAGGTCCTATGGCTACACCTTC
TRBJ1-5,-,-,15,TRBV9,CASSVAGGLNQPQHF,TGTGCCAGCAGCGTAGCAGGAGGGCTTAATCAGCCCCAGCATTTT
TRBJ2-7,-,once,13,TRBV19,CASSITQGYEQYF,TGTGCCAGTAGTATAACGCAGGGATACGAGCAGTACTTC
TRBJ2-3,-,-,12,TRBV5-1,CASSLAADTQYF,TGCGCCAGCAGCTTGGCGGCAGATACGCAGTATTTT